This T cell receptor beta chain was sequenced in a study of T cells in Graves' hyperthyroidism and ophthalmopathy. The study's findings and limits: Classification by a 13 V-J model distinguished ophthalmopathy from stable hyperthyroidism.

The CDR3 has 17 amino acids. Germline loops: CDR1 MNHEY, CDR2 SVGAGI. V lost 4 bases, J lost 0 bases, and 13 bases lay in between. RNA transcripts served as the template for amplifying TCR beta CDR3 regions. The HTBI primer set drove a first-round RT-PCR of the TCR CDR3. TCRdb processed the multiplex PCR reads anew with MiXCR; each CDR3 protein has one entry. The table lists roughly 500,000 distinct CDR3 sequences, under 60% of them singletons. This clonotype was observed a handful of times. Antigen specificity is unknown. Thyroid ultrasound, orbital computed tomography, clinical symptoms, and serum thyroxine and TRAb underpinned diagnoses.

This TCR was recovered from an adult woman with Graves' disease, either hyperthyroidism or ophthalmopathy (not recorded which). J is TRBJ2-6 and V is TRBV6-5; D gene unclear. The sample was peripheral blood or thyroid tissue (not recorded which). CDR3 coding DNA: TGTGCCAGCAGTTGGGCAGGCCCCAGCTCTGGGGCCAACGTCCTGACTTTC. This sequence encodes CASSWAGPSSGANVLTF.